This T cell receptor (beta chain) was sequenced for a study of neoadjuvant nivolumab and ipilimumab in lung cancer (dated by TCRdb to the early 2020s). At the level of the whole study: Nivolumab was given at 3 mg/kg intravenously on days 1, 15 and 29, and the combination arm added ipilimumab 1 mg/kg on day 1 only. The major pathologic response (MPR) rate in the intention-to-treat population in each study arm was designated as the primary trial endpoint. The trial treated some 44 patients with operable NSCLC: approximately 23 were randomized to nivolumab monotherapy and around 20 to nivolumab plus ipilimumab. TCR repertoires in pretherapy (baseline) peripheral blood were compared with TCR repertoires in tumors resected at surgery after neoadjuvant immune checkpoint blockade. Matched pretherapy and resected tumor pairs were analyzed for seven patients, of whom four received nivolumab and three received nivolumab plus ipilimumab. Beyond this particular receptor, the publication reports: A small number of samples underwent TCR sequencing. Compared with tumor-adjacent uninvolved lung, resected tumors had greater TCR richness and clonality, and increases showed up in more of the dual-therapy-treated tumors. Richness in tumors resected after neoadjuvant therapy showed a positive correlation with pretherapy blood TCR richness (Spearman R of about 0.86). No significant correlation was found between TCR clonality and pathologic tumor regression, and only a single major-pathologic-response sample was available for the analysis of TCR clonality versus pathologic tumor regression. From pretherapy to surgery, tumor T-cell richness and clonality went up in three of three dual-therapy tumors, versus only two of four nivolumab-treated tumors.

Explained via the paper, the time point label denotes: at surgical resection after neoadjuvant nivolumab +/- ipilimumab. Samples came from the phase 2 randomized NEOSTAR trial, which tested neoadjuvant nivolumab or nivolumab plus ipilimumab followed by surgery in operable NSCLC. In its sample, this clone was seen once. It lacks a known antigen. The input lacks base qualities; no much larger clone sits a single base away. Preparation of the library involved the immunoSEQ multiplex PCR assay. Per the source publication's procedure: Richness and clonality were used to summarize the repertoires, and clones that significantly expanded or contracted between pre- and post-therapy samples were identified. Not all clones reach the TCRdb copy of this immuneACCESS table, which keeps in-frame sequences only. Checked studies attribute under half of the gap to unresolved V genes and leave the rest unexplained. V, J and clone size derive from that table, while D and trimming were established from the DNA sequence. A total of roughly 28,000 clones appear in this sample, about 70% of them only once. The top ten clones comprise 15% to 20% of the sample.

Counted from cysteine to phenylalanine, this CDR3 has 16 amino acids. Only the CDR3 DNA is retained, 48 bases long and in frame from the first base. Looking up the germline V gene yields CDR1 SGHDT and CDR2 YYEEEE. The junction carries 14 bases between V and J, which are trimmed by 0 bases and 7 bases respectively. Material: tumor tissue, obtained after neoadjuvant nivolumab, alone or with ipilimumab, at or shortly before surgery. The V and J segments used are TRBV5-6 and TRBJ1-6; possibly the D gene is TRBD1, per 5 matching bases. The TCR originated in an adult with non-small cell lung cancer. The CDR3: CASSLVGGTGNSPLHF. The nucleotide sequence is TGTGCCAGCAGCTTGGTAGGAGGGACGGGGAATTCACCCCTCCACTTT.